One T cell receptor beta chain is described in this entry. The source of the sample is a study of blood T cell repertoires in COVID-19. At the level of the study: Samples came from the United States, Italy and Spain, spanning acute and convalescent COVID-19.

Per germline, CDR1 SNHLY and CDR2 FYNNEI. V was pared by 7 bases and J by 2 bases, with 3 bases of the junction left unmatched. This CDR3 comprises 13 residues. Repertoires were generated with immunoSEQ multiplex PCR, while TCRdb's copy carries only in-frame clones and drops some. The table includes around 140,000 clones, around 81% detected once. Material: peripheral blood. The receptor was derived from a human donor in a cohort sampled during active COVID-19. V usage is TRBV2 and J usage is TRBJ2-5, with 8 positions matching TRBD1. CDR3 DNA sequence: TGTGCCAGCACATGGACAGGGCAAGAGACCCAGTACTTC. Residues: CASTWTGQETQYF.